A single sample gave rise to the 9 T cell receptor beta chains below, sequenced in a study of identifying expanded T cells in peripheral blood (dated by TCRdb to the late 2010s). The library was made by the immunoSEQ multiplex PCR assay. Not all clones reach the TCRdb copy of this immuneACCESS table, which keeps in-frame sequences only. Checked studies attribute under half of the gap to unresolved V genes and leave the rest unexplained. This sample lists about 89,000 clones; approximately 86% were detected once. Clones ranked in the top ten supply roughly 5.5% of the sample. The sample comprised blood. The receptors shown here come from a person aged 18 to 70 in good health.

The chain recombines TRBV5-4 with TRBJ1-1, with 7 bases fitting TRBD1. With 1 base clipped from V and 8 bases from J, the junction kept 8 bases outside the gene matches. The length of the CDR3 is 14 residues. The V gene's germline CDR1 is SGHNT and CDR2 YYREEE (reference sequence). CDR3 bases: TGTGCCAGCAGCTTGTGGGGGGCCAGGGGGGAAGCTTTCTTT. Its translation: CASSLWGARGEAFF.

The V gene is TRBV5-4, the J gene TRBJ2-7; 9 nucleotides match TRBD2. This CDR3 has 15 residues. Trimming took 0 bases from V and 5 from J; bases not matched to a gene: 6. Germline assignment: CDR1 SGHNT and CDR2 YYREEE (reference sequence). In nucleotides, the CDR3 is TGTGCCAGCAGCTTGGCCGGCGGGGGGGCTAACGAGCAGTACTTC. It codes for CASSLAGGGANEQYF.

The V and J genes are TRBV5-6 and TRBJ2-1; 11 bases agree with TRBD1. V shed 2 bases, J shed 6 bases, and the junction held 10 bases outside the gene matches. The CDR3 is 17 amino acids. The germline V gene encodes CDR1 SGHDT and CDR2 YYEEEE. This CDR3 reads CASSFLDRGLYGNEQFF. CDR3 sequence (DNA): TGTGCCAGCAGCTTTTTGGACAGGGGGCTTTACGGCAATGAGCAGTTCTTC.

This clone came up once. The J gene is TRBJ2-3, the V gene TRBV15, with TRBD2 as a possible D gene (7 bases). The germline CDR1 and CDR2 sequences are LNHNV and YYDKDF (reference sequence). This CDR3 is 15 amino acids long. V lost 5 bases, J lost 1 base, and 13 bases lay in between. The chain's CDR3 is CATSPRGGGTDTQYF. The CDR3 bases are TGTGCCACCAGCCCGAGGGGGGGAGGCACAGATACGCAGTATTTT. Supplemented by reference TRBV15 and TRBJ2-3, the full variable domain reads DAMVIQNPRYQVTQFGKPVTLSCSQTLNHNVMYWYQQKSSQAPKLLFHYYDKDFNNEADTPDNFQSRRPNTSFCFLDIRSPGLGDTAMYLCATSPRGGGTDTQYFGPGTRLTVL.

V and J are TRBV11-2 and TRBJ1-3, with TRBD1 matching 10 bases. V gave up 4 bases and J gave up 5 bases; unmatched junction bases: 8. Germline-derived CDR1 and CDR2 are SGHAT and FQNNGV. The CDR3 sequence is 16 residues long. This CDR3 is CASSSRGDRGRNTIYF. CDR3 sequence (DNA): TGTGCCAGCAGCTCCCGGGGGGACAGGGGTAGAAACACCATATATTTT.

V gene TRBV9 combines with J gene TRBJ2-3; D uncertain. Germline V lookup: CDR1 SGDLS, CDR2 YYNGEE. V dropped 0 bases and J dropped 0 bases, with 8 bases sitting between them. The CDR3 is 15 amino acids. In nucleotides, the CDR3 is TGTGCCAGCAGCGTAGACGGCACTAGCACAGATACGCAGTATTTT. It is translated as CASSVDGTSTDTQYF. The full variable domain, rest sourced from reference TRBV9 and TRBJ2-3, is DSGVTQTPKHLITATGQRVTLRCSPRSGDLSVYWYQQSLDQGLQFLIQYYNGEERAKGNILERFSAQQFPDLHSELNLSSLELGDSALYFCASSVDGTSTDTQYFGPGTRLTVL.

This clone has more than one count but fewer than ten. The gene calls are TRBV30 and TRBJ1-6; TRBD1 matches at 7 bases. CDR1 is GTSNPN, CDR2 SVGIG, per germline (reference sequence). V dropped 5 bases and J dropped 5; count of bases not matched to a gene: 6. The CDR3 is made up of 14 amino acids. CDR3 residues: CAWGRDSNNSPLHF. The CDR3 nucleotides are TGTGCCTGGGGCCGGGACAGTAATAATTCACCCCTCCACTTT.

The J gene is TRBJ1-5, the V gene TRBV7-2; no clear D gene. This CDR3 is built from 16 residues. V lost 0 bases and J lost 0, with 9 bases in between. Germline CDR1 is SGHTA and CDR2 is FQGNSA. The CDR3 sequence is CASSLAREYSNQPQHF. DNA of the CDR3: TGTGCCAGCAGCTTAGCACGGGAGTATAGCAATCAGCCCCAGCATTTT.

This rearrangement joins TRBV30 to TRBJ2-3; D is unresolved. The germline V gene encodes CDR1 GTSNPN and CDR2 SVGIG (reference sequence). The length of the CDR3 is 13 residues. V was pared by 8 bases and J by 0 bases, with 12 bases between. In DNA, the CDR3 is TGTGCCGCCCAATGGGGAAGCACAGATACGCAGTATTTT. Amino acid sequence: CAAQWGSTDTQYF.